Detailed here is one TCR beta chain. The data originate from a study of cytotoxic CD8 clonotypes in ibrutinib-treated CLL. Study at large: Across samples, productive templates numbered 255,043 and productive rearrangements reached approximately 100,000 on average.

The germline V gene has CDR1 SGHNT and CDR2 YYREEE (reference sequence). The CDR3 runs to 14 residues. Trimming cost V 0 bases and J 4 bases; bases outside gene matches: 3. Sequenced by immunoSEQ multiplex PCR; TCRdb stores in-frame clones only, minus some. The table lists roughly 200,000 clones, 55% to 85% of them singletons, with under 15% in the top ten. Sequencing used PBMCs, obtained after 24 months of ibrutinib treatment. This receptor was obtained from a human donor with chronic lymphocytic leukemia. This rearrangement joins TRBV5-4 to TRBJ1-1; 7 bases are a match to TRBD1. DNA of the CDR3: TGTGCCAGCAGCTTGGCGGGACAGCTCACTGAAGCTTTCTTT. Its translation is CASSLAGQLTEAFF.